This TCR beta chain appears in the sequencing data of a study of OX40 agonist ivuxolimab in advanced cancers. On the study more broadly: The study gave patients intravenous ivuxolimab at 0.01 to 10 mg/kg every 2 weeks. General study findings and limits: Among the lowest peripheral clonal expansion occurred in 0.1-3.0 mg/kg partial responders. Dosing at 0.1 to 3.0 mg/kg was accompanied by clonal expansion of CD4+ and CD8+ blood T cells by week 6.

The CDR3 consists of 12 residues. Deletions cut 0 bases from V and 10 bases from J, with 7 bases between. The germline gives CDR1 MGHRA, CDR2 YSYEKL. Profiled with immunoSEQ multiplex PCR; TCRdb holds only in-frame clones, not every one. There are about 59,000 clones in the sample; roughly 90% occur only once, and roughly 13% lies in the top ten. Patients had blood sampled at baseline and again on cycle 4 day 1 and cycle 7 day 1. As for this clone: Its antigen is undetermined.

V is TRBV4-1 and J is TRBJ2-1; D remains ambiguous. Source: CD4+ or CD8+ T cells sorted from blood, taken in a trial of the OX40 agonist ivuxolimab. The sequence was obtained from an adult with an advanced solid tumor such as melanoma, head and neck, liver or kidney cancer. The CDR3 region is CASSQDVYEQFF. The DNA of the CDR3 is TGCGCCAGCAGCCAAGACGTCTACGAGCAGTTCTTC.